The rows below give T cell receptor beta chains drawn from one sample of a study of T cell responses to AZD1222 COVID-19 vaccine. TCRdb keeps only in-frame clones here, not all; method: immunoSEQ multiplex PCR. The sample lists 90,000 to 150,000 clones, roughly 87% seen once, with approximately 1.3% in the top ten. The starting material was peripheral blood, obtained on day 0 of AZD1222 vaccination. The receptors stem from an adult in good health. Each CDR3 is given with its conserved first and last residue. The D gene is left open where the match is weak. Clone size is stated in some rows and not others, as once, few, many or a class when expanded.

j_call clone_size v_call d_call cdr3_aa cdr3_nt
TRBJ1-4 NA TRBV6-5 NA CASSLGAANEKLFF TGTGCCAGCAGTTTGGGTGCGGCTAATGAAAAACTGTTTTTT
TRBJ1-5 NA TRBV4-1 TRBD1 CASSKRGTGNQPQHF TGCGCCAGCAGCAAACGCGGGACAGGGAATCAGCCCCAGCATTTT
TRBJ1-5 NA TRBV10-3 NA CAISIGQNSNQPQHF TGTGCCATCAGTATAGGACAGAATAGCAATCAGCCCCAGCATTTT
TRBJ2-1 NA TRBV7-2 TRBD2 CASSFSAGSPYNEQFF TGTGCCAGCAGCTTTTCAGCGGGGAGCCCCTACAATGAGCAGTTCTTC
TRBJ2-1 NA TRBV6-1 TRBD2 CASSDGLAPDNEQFF TGTGCCAGCAGTGACGGACTAGCTCCGGACAATGAGCAGTTCTTC
TRBJ2-5 NA TRBV11-2 TRBD1 CASSNRRDSQETQYF TGTGCCAGCAGCAACCGCCGGGACAGTCAAGAGACCCAGTACTTC
TRBJ1-5 NA TRBV3-1/TRBV3-2 TRBD1 CASSQGPTGRQPQHF TGTGCCAGCAGCCAAGGACCGACAGGGAGGCAGCCCCAGCATTTT
TRBJ1-1 NA TRBV7-9 TRBD1 CASSFKPGGTEAFF TGTGCCAGCAGCTTTAAGCCAGGGGGAACTGAAGCTTTCTTT
TRBJ2-5 NA TRBV4-1 NA CASSRSPDSPYQETQYF TGCGCCAGCAGCCGCAGCCCCGACTCTCCTTACCAAGAGACCCAGTACTTC
TRBJ1-1 NA TRBV2 NA CASSSDRNTEAFF TGTGCCAGCAGTTCCGACAGAAACACTGAAGCTTTCTTT
TRBJ1-5 NA TRBV5-8 NA CASSLGEVRPQHF TGTGCCAGCAGCTTGGGGGAGGTTCGGCCCCAGCATTTT
TRBJ2-7 NA TRBV6-2/TRBV6-3 TRBD1 CASSYLGTGKGYF TGTGCCAGCAGTTACCTAGGGACAGGCAAAGGGTACTTC
TRBJ1-2 NA TRBV19 NA CASSISQAPSNYGYTF TGTGCCAGTAGTATATCGCAGGCACCCTCTAACTATGGCTACACCTTC
TRBJ2-6 NA TRBV5-1 NA CASSLAGVWRLPHYSGANVLTF TGCGCCAGCAGCTTGGCCGGGGTTTGGAGGCTACCTCATTACTCTGGGGCCAACGTCCTGACTTTC
TRBJ2-1 NA TRBV27 NA CASSLGRAINEQFF TGTGCCAGCAGTTTGGGCAGGGCAATAAATGAGCAGTTCTTC
TRBJ1-3 NA TRBV28 NA CASVNENTIYF TGTGCCAGCGTCAATGAAAACACCATATATTTT
TRBJ1-5 once TRBV2 NA CASSEGGNSNQPQHF TGTGCCAGCAGTGAGGGGGGGAATAGCAATCAGCCCCAGCATTTT
TRBJ2-1 NA TRBV6-1 NA CASSEYRGAYNEQFF TGTGCCAGCAGTGAATACCGGGGGGCTTACAATGAGCAGTTCTTC
TRBJ2-1 NA TRBV7-9 NA CASSLVSGVDEQFF TGTGCCAGCAGCTTAGTTTCCGGGGTTGATGAGCAGTTCTTC
TRBJ2-5 NA TRBV5-1 TRBD1 CASSLFGTARETQYF TGCGCCAGCAGCTTGTTTGGGACAGCGAGAGAGACCCAGTACTTC
TRBJ2-5 NA TRBV10-1 TRBD1 CASSEQTGGKETQYF TGCGCCAGCAGTGAGCAGACAGGGGGCAAGGAGACCCAGTACTTC
TRBJ1-1 NA TRBV5-8 NA CASSLRVRVWGTEAFF TGTGCCAGCAGCCTGAGGGTCAGGGTCTGGGGCACTGAAGCTTTCTTT
TRBJ1-2 NA TRBV3-1/TRBV3-2 NA CASHGGKIGGYTF TGTGCCAGCCATGGGGGCAAAATTGGTGGCTACACCTTC
TRBJ2-1 NA TRBV7-8 NA CASSRQPHGAWNDEQFF TGTGCCAGCAGCCGACAGCCCCACGGGGCTTGGAATGATGAGCAGTTCTTC
TRBJ1-2 NA TRBV6-5 TRBD1 CASSYSGQGGAEGYTF TGTGCCAGCAGTTACTCAGGACAGGGGGGCGCCGAGGGCTACACCTTC
TRBJ1-1 NA TRBV12-5 NA CASGLGTGTNTEAFF TGTGCTAGTGGTTTGGGGACGGGGACCAACACTGAAGCTTTCTTT
TRBJ1-6 NA TRBV19 NA CASMRGYGSPLHF TGTGCCAGTATGAGGGGGTACGGATCACCCCTCCACTTT
TRBJ1-1 NA TRBV29-1 NA CSGQRMNTEAFF TGCAGCGGACAGAGAATGAACACTGAAGCTTTCTTT
TRBJ1-2 NA TRBV19 TRBD1 CASWTGVGYTF TGTGCCAGTTGGACAGGGGTCGGCTACACCTTC
TRBJ1-2 NA TRBV19 NA CASSAQGPNGYTF TGTGCCAGTAGTGCGCAGGGCCCGAATGGCTACACCTTC
TRBJ1-1 NA TRBV7-8 NA CASSRIRPGANTEAFF TGTGCCAGCAGTCGCATTAGGCCGGGGGCGAACACTGAAGCTTTCTTT
TRBJ2-6 NA TRBV4-3 NA CASSQDLVLSGANVLTF TGCGCCAGCAGCCAAGATTTAGTCCTCTCTGGGGCCAACGTCCTGACTTTC
TRBJ2-7 NA TRBV9 NA CASSAGPSGLLYEQYF TGTGCCAGCAGCGCGGGACCGAGTGGATTACTCTACGAGCAGTACTTC
TRBJ1-1 NA TRBV4-1 NA CASSHSQVRARGRMNTEAFF TGCGCCAGCAGCCATTCACAGGTTAGGGCCCGGGGGCGTATGAACACTGAAGCTTTCTTT
TRBJ1-6 NA TRBV5-1 NA CASSSQWSGSYNSPLHF TGCGCCAGCAGCTCACAATGGAGTGGGTCCTATAATTCACCCCTCCACTTT
TRBJ2-5 NA TRBV5-6 NA CASSHLGVRRGLQETQYF TGTGCCAGCAGCCACCTGGGCGTGCGGCGGGGCCTACAAGAGACCCAGTACTTC
TRBJ2-3 NA TRBV3-1/TRBV3-2 TRBD2 CASSQVSGGITDTQYF TGTGCCAGCAGCCAAGTTAGCGGGGGGATCACAGATACGCAGTATTTT
TRBJ1-2 NA TRBV19 TRBD1 CASRQGPYGYTF TGTGCCAGTAGACAGGGGCCCTATGGCTACACCTTC
TRBJ2-7 NA TRBV7-2 NA CASSFTSPGVLEQYF TGTGCCAGCAGCTTTACCTCGCCTGGTGTCCTCGAGCAGTACTTC
TRBJ1-5 NA TRBV2 NA CASSRGWSNQPQHF TGTGCCAGCAGTCGGGGTTGGAGCAATCAGCCCCAGCATTTT
TRBJ2-7 NA TRBV5-4 NA CASSLTRTESSYEQYF TGTGCCAGCAGCTTAACCAGGACAGAAAGCTCCTACGAGCAGTACTTC
TRBJ1-1 NA TRBV7-8 NA CASSLAGAEAFF TGTGCCAGCAGCTTAGCGGGGGCCGAAGCTTTCTTT
TRBJ1-4 NA TRBV14 NA CASSRGTSGEKLFF TGTGCCAGCAGCCGCGGAACCTCTGGGGAAAAACTGTTTTTT
TRBJ2-5 NA TRBV6-5 TRBD2 CASSPSGGFQETQYF TGTGCCAGCAGTCCTAGCGGGGGATTCCAAGAGACCCAGTACTTC
TRBJ1-3 NA TRBV3-1/TRBV3-2 NA CASRWSSSGNTIYF TGTGCCAGCAGGTGGTCTAGCTCTGGAAACACCATATATTTT
TRBJ2-7 NA TRBV29-1 NA CSVDIDSTYEQYF TGCAGCGTTGATATTGACAGTACCTACGAGCAGTACTTC
TRBJ2-5 once TRBV6-2/TRBV6-3 NA CASSYGGRGAIETQYF TGTGCCAGCAGTTACGGAGGCCGGGGCGCAATAGAGACCCAGTACTTC
TRBJ1-1 NA TRBV6-5 NA CASSYSGGLNTEAFF TGTGCCAGCAGTTACTCTGGGGGGCTGAACACTGAAGCTTTCTTT
TRBJ1-2 many TRBV6-5 TRBD1 CASPGQAVGYTF TGTGCCAGCCCGGGACAGGCAGTCGGCTACACCTTC
TRBJ1-2 NA TRBV5-8 TRBD1 CASSLGGQGAPGYTF TGTGCCAGCAGCTTGGGGGGACAGGGGGCGCCTGGCTACACCTTC
TRBJ1-4 NA TRBV21-1 NA CASSKGLQGAFGREKLFF TGTGCCAGCAGCAAAGGATTGCAGGGGGCCTTCGGGAGAGAAAAACTGTTTTTT
TRBJ2-7 NA TRBV5-6 NA CASSLLAGLGYEQYF TGTGCCAGCAGCTTGTTGGCGGGGTTGGGCTACGAGCAGTACTTC
TRBJ1-2 NA TRBV29-1 NA CSAPGVGGNYGYTF TGCAGCGCCCCAGGAGTCGGCGGGAACTATGGCTACACCTTC
TRBJ1-4 NA TRBV19 TRBD1 CASSRDRDEKLFF TGTGCCAGTAGCCGGGACAGGGATGAAAAACTGTTTTTT
TRBJ2-7 NA TRBV3-1/TRBV3-2 NA CASSHPRHEQYF TGTGCCAGCAGCCATCCTCGCCACGAGCAGTACTTC